This entry lists 22 T cell receptor beta chains sequenced from one sample in a study of Tregs in tolerant kidney transplant recipients. Assay used: immunoSEQ multiplex PCR; TCRdb lists only in-frame clones, some missing. This table holds 25,000 to 35,000 clones. Sample: CD8+ T cells from blood, taken before the transplant. The receptors were gathered from a human donor who received a combined kidney and bone marrow transplant.

The sequenced CDR3 bases are TGTGCCAGCAGCTTGGGACAGAACCGCTACGAG. Its translation is CASSLGQNRYE. The complete CDR3 reads CASSLGQNRYEQYF. The chain joins TRBV7-9 to TRBJ2-7; TRBD1 agrees at 7 bases. From the germline J gene comes the end of the CDR3, since the read stops 3 residues before it. The junction had 5 bases not matched to a gene; V was cut back by 3 bases and J by 3 bases. The CDR3 loop spans 14 amino acids. In germline, CDR1 is SEHNR, CDR2 FQNEAQ (reference sequence). The full variable domain, in which reference TRBV7-9 and TRBJ2-7 provide the parts outside the CDR3, is DTGVSQNPRHKITKRGQNVTFRCDPISEHNRLYWYRQTLGQGPEFLTYFQNEAQLEKSRLLSDRFSAERPKGSFSTLEIQRTEQGDSAMYLCASSLGQNRYEQYFGPGTRLTVT.

With regard to this clone: An end of the junction does not agree with germline; a read error may underlie this. The read terminates 3 residues before the CDR3 end, so the remaining end is supplied by the germline J gene. The rearrangement uses TRBV2 and TRBJ1-2; D is undetermined. This CDR3 has 11 amino acids. Germline V CDR1 and CDR2: SNHLY, FYNNEI. Partial CDR3 DNA: TGTGCCAGCGGTGATCTCTATGGC. Protein: CASGDLYG. The full CDR3 protein reads CASGDLYGYTF.

Concerning this clone itself: The read ends 3 residues shy of where the CDR3 ends; the end is completed using the germline J gene. The rearrangement joins TRBV19 to TRBJ2-3; 8 nucleotides align to TRBD2. CDR3 length: 14 amino acids. The germline gives CDR1 LNHDA, CDR2 SQIVND (reference sequence). After removal of 8 bases from V and 5 bases from J, the junction contained 9 bases not matched to a gene. This CDR3 reads CASGVSGGVDTQYF. The sequenced CDR3 bases are TGTGCCAGTGGGGTTTCGGGAGGGGTAGATACG.

In regard to this clone: The read falls 3 residues short of the CDR3 end, and the missing part is taken from the germline J gene. The chain recombines TRBV5-6 with TRBJ1-2, with D hard to call. This CDR3 spans 15 amino acids. V was cut by 4 bases and J by 3 bases, with 16 bases left in between. Germline-derived CDR1 and CDR2 are SGHDT and YYEEEE. Partial CDR3 DNA: TGTGCCAGCAGCCCAGGCCAGGTCTACGACTATGGC. This encodes CASSPGQVYDYG. The full CDR3 reads CASSPGQVYDYGYTF.

In the case of this clone: The read halts 3 residues ahead of the CDR3 end, with the missing end drawn from the germline J gene. V usage is TRBV5-6 and J usage is TRBJ1-1, with D tentatively TRBD1 (5 bases). The CDR3 has 14 amino acids. Germline-derived CDR1 and CDR2 are SGHDT and YYEEEE. V was clipped by 1 base and J by 7 bases, with 14 bases between them. The CDR3 reads CASSLWGVNDEAFF. CDR3 bases read: TGTGCCAGCAGCTTGTGGGGGGTGAACGATGAA.

Remarks on this clone: The read comes to an end 3 residues before the CDR3 does, leaving the germline J gene to fill in the end. This chain links TRBV30 with TRBJ2-7; D may be TRBD1 (6 bases). Germline-derived CDR1 and CDR2 are GTSNPN and SVGIG (reference sequence). The ends were cut back, 6 bases at V and 1 base at J, with 19 bases in the middle. This CDR3 contains 15 residues. The CDR3 loop reads CACADNRATSYEQYF. The sequenced CDR3 bases are TGTGCCTGCGCCGATAACAGGGCCACGTCCTACGAG.

About this clone itself: The read falls 3 residues short of the CDR3 end, and the missing part is taken from the germline J gene. The chain links TRBV19 to TRBJ2-7; 9 positions agree with TRBD1. The CDR3 runs 14 residues. Unmatched junction bases numbered 12, after V lost 10 bases and J lost 5 bases. The germline gives CDR1 LNHDA, CDR2 SQIVND (reference sequence). Incomplete CDR3 DNA: TGTGCCACTGACCCGGGACAGGGCCCCCACGAG. Translation gives CATDPGQGPHE. The full-length CDR3 reads as CATDPGQGPHEQYF.

In the case of this clone: From the germline J gene comes the end of the CDR3, since the read stops 3 residues before it. V and J are TRBV30 and TRBJ2-6, with TRBD2 as a possible D gene (6 bases). This CDR3 spans 20 amino acids. V shed 0 bases and J shed 0 bases, with 21 bases lying between them. CDR1 GTSNPN and CDR2 SVGIG come from the germline V gene (reference sequence). The part of the CDR3 DNA that was read is TGTGCCTGGAGTGTACGTTTAAGGGGAGGCCCATACTCTGGGGCCAACGTC. It codes for CAWSVRLRGGPYSGANV. In full, the CDR3 is CAWSVRLRGGPYSGANVLTF.

To note about this clone: The read ends 3 residues early relative to the CDR3; the germline J gene fills the gap. The chain links TRBV30 to TRBJ1-2; 8 bases align to TRBD1. CDR1 is GTSNPN and CDR2 is SVGIG in the germline V gene (reference sequence). Losses at the gene ends were 1 base for V and 3 bases for J; bases not matched to a gene: 10. The CDR3 consists of 16 residues. The CDR3 protein is CAWSGVGQGADYGYTF. Incomplete CDR3 DNA: TGTGCCTGGAGTGGCGTCGGGCAGGGGGCGGACTATGGC.

Comments on this clone: The read halts 3 residues ahead of the CDR3 end, with the missing end drawn from the germline J gene. The gene calls are TRBV13 and TRBJ2-7; 10 bases are shared with TRBD2. V dropped 4 bases and J dropped 0; count of bases not matched to a gene: 9. This CDR3 comprises 17 residues. Looked up from germline, CDR1 is PRHDT and CDR2 is FYEKMQ (reference sequence). CDR3 bases read: TGTGCCAGCAGCTCACCCCCTCTAGCGGGGGACTCCTACGAG. Protein: CASSSPPLAGDSYE. The whole CDR3 sequence is CASSSPPLAGDSYEQYF.

As to this clone: The CDR3 goes on 3 residues after the read ends, and that part is filled in from the germline J gene. This chain uses TRBV7-9 with TRBJ1-1; possible D gene TRBD1, 5 bases. CDR1 SEHNR and CDR2 FQNEAQ come from the germline V gene (reference sequence). Trimming removed 5 bases from V and 6 bases from J, with 10 bases in between. The CDR3 contains 12 residues. The part of the CDR3 DNA that was read is TGTGCCAGCAGCCCCACGGGGGCTGAA. Its translation: CASSPTGAE. The full CDR3 protein is CASSPTGAEAFF.

For this clone: The read ends 3 residues before the CDR3 terminus; that terminus is restored from the germline J gene. V is TRBV29-1 and J is TRBJ1-1; D is ambiguous. The CDR3 contains 15 residues. Trimming took off 2 bases at V and 1 base at J, with 14 bases between the two ends. Per the germline V gene, CDR1 is SQVTM and CDR2 is ANQGSEA. The part of the CDR3 DNA that was read is TGCAGCGTTGAACTTGGGCGGACTTGGAACACTGAA. Amino acid sequence: CSVELGRTWNTE. From start to end, the CDR3 is CSVELGRTWNTEAFF.

Notes on this clone: The CDR3 is cut off 3 residues early in the read; its end comes from the germline J gene. The chain is built from TRBV19 and TRBJ2-1; TRBD2 is a possible D gene (6 bases). V dropped 5 bases and J dropped 7 bases, with 9 bases sitting between them. This CDR3 spans 12 amino acids. Looked up from germline, CDR1 is LNHDA and CDR2 is SQIVND (reference sequence). Here the CDR3 reads CASSFAGNEQFF. Partial CDR3 DNA: TGTGCCAGTAGTTTTGCGGGAAATGAG.

As to this clone: The missing CDR3 end, 3 residues past where the read stops, is filled in from the germline J gene. This chain uses TRBV7-6 with TRBJ2-5; 7 bases are a match to TRBD2. Trimming took 4 bases from V and 4 from J; bases not matched to a gene: 3. The CDR3 has 13 amino acids. Germline assignment: CDR1 SGHVS and CDR2 FNYEAQ. The CDR3 bases that were read are TGTGCCAGCAGCTCCAGGGAGGGAGAGACC. Amino acid sequence: CASSSREGET. The entire CDR3 is CASSSREGETQYF.

A word on this clone: Coverage ceases 3 residues before the CDR3 finishes, and the germline J gene fills in the end. This chain links TRBV5-1 with TRBJ1-1; D ambiguous. The CDR3 has 15 amino acids. The V and J ends lost 0 bases and 0 bases respectively, with 9 bases between them. Per the germline V gene, CDR1 is SGHRS and CDR2 is YFSETQ. The DNA read from the CDR3 is TGCGCCAGCAGCTTGGCTGCGGGGTTGAACACTGAA. It encodes CASSLAAGLNTE. The full CDR3 sequence reads CASSLAAGLNTEAFF.

As concerns this clone: The CDR3 end falls 3 residues outside the read, so it is completed with the germline J gene. V and J are TRBV7-6 and TRBJ1-1; D call uncertain. This CDR3 comprises 14 residues. Trimming took off 4 bases at V and 0 bases at J, with 9 bases between the two ends. Germline V gives CDR1 SGHVS, CDR2 FNYEAQ. CDR3 DNA, as far as it was read: TGTGCCAGCAGCTCTCTACCTATGAACACTGAA. Its protein is CASSSLPMNTE. The entire CDR3 reads CASSSLPMNTEAFF.

Notes on this clone: The read terminates 3 residues ahead of where the CDR3 ends, so the germline J gene completes it. The rearrangement joins TRBV19 to TRBJ2-2, with TRBD2 matching over 7 bases. Germline loops: CDR1 LNHDA, CDR2 SQIVND (reference sequence). The CDR3 has 16 amino acids. Trimming took 5 bases from V and 4 from J; bases not matched to a gene: 10. CDR3 residues: CASSPPWGGGTGELFF. Partial CDR3 DNA: TGTGCCAGTAGTCCCCCGTGGGGGGGAGGCACCGGGGAG.

Worth noting for this clone: The read terminates 3 residues before the CDR3 end, so the remaining end is supplied by the germline J gene. The chain combines TRBV20-1 with TRBJ2-7; D may be TRBD1 or TRBD2 (5 bases each). CDR3 size: 13 residues. Germline CDR1 is DFQATT and CDR2 is SNEGSKA (reference sequence). With 6 bases removed from V and 4 bases from J, the gap between germline ends came to 16 bases. The CDR3 here is CSAPQGDRYEQYF. The covered CDR3 bases are TGCAGTGCACCCCAGGGAGACAGATACGAG.

About this clone itself: The sequence runs out 3 residues before the end of the CDR3; the remainder is reconstructed from the germline J gene. J is TRBJ1-1 and V is TRBV19; maybe TRBD1 (6 bases). The CDR3 spans 16 residues. The V gene's germline CDR1 is LNHDA and CDR2 SQIVND (reference sequence). With 6 bases removed from V and 0 bases from J, the gap between germline ends came to 17 bases. CDR3 amino acids: CASRTLDSPMNTEAFF. The covered CDR3 bases are TGTGCCAGTAGGACCTTGGACAGTCCGATGAACACTGAA.

To note about this clone: The read halts 3 residues ahead of the CDR3 end, with the missing end drawn from the germline J gene. This rearrangement joins TRBV5-1 to TRBJ2-2, with TRBD1 as a possible D gene (5 bases). CDR3 size: 13 residues. V lost 2 bases, J lost 6 bases, and 8 bases lay in between. Germline values: CDR1 SGHRS, CDR2 YFSETQ. The CDR3 reads CASSLPGSGELFF. The sequenced part of the CDR3 DNA is TGCGCCAGCAGCTTACCAGGGTCCGGGGAG.

Of note for this clone: The observed sequence ends 3 residues before the CDR3 terminus, with the missing tail filled in from the germline J gene. The chain is built from TRBV14 and TRBJ1-2; 7 positions agree with TRBD1. Germline V gene lookup returns CDR1 SGHDN and CDR2 FVKESK. The CDR3 extends over 13 amino acids. V gave up 6 bases and J gave up 4 bases; unmatched junction bases: 5. CDR3 bases read: TGTGCCAGCAGTCCCGGGACAGCCTATGGC. The encoded protein is CASSPGTAYG. The full CDR3 reads CASSPGTAYGYTF.

On this clone itself: From the germline J gene comes the end of the CDR3, since the read stops 3 residues before it. V gene TRBV14 combines with J gene TRBJ2-1; 7 bases are shared with TRBD2. Germline V gene data show CDR1 as SGHDN and CDR2 as FVKESK. The CDR3 covers 16 residues. Trimming took 0 bases from V and 3 from J; bases not matched to a gene: 5. The CDR3 here is CASSQEVAGDYNEQFF. The DNA read from the CDR3 is TGTGCCAGCAGCCAAGAGGTTGCGGGGGACTACAATGAG.